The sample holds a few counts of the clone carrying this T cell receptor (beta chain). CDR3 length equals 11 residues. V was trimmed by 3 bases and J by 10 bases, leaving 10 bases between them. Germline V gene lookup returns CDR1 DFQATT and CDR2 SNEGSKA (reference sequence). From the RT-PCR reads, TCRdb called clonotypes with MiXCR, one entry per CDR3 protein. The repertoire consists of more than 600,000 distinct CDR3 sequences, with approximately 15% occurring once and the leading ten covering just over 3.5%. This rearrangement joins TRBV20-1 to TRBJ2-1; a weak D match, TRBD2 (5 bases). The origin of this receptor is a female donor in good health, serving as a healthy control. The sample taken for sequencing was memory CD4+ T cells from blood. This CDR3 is CSASPGGEQFF. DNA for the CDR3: TGCAGTGCTAGTCCAGGAGGAGAGCAGTTCTTC.